The present entry profiles one T cell receptor (beta chain) with its context. What it binds is unknown. Time point reported: sample taken at primary tumor resection. Whole RNA from tumor, nontumor lung or frozen PBMC was sequenced unsorted. The data were obtained in a study of spatial heterogeneity in lung cancer. Study-wide context: Alpha-chain sequences were consistently detected in smaller numbers than beta-chain sequences. Overall study results and limits: Tumor mutation count correlated with how many alpha and beta TCRs expanded intratumorally.

The CDR3 loop spans 16 amino acids. Per the germline V gene, CDR1 is SGHAT and CDR2 is FQNNGV. J gave up 1 base and V 5 bases, and 9 bases lay outside the gene matches. TCRdb fed the 5' RACE reads into MiXCR, producing one record per CDR3 protein. The sample shows around 950 distinct CDR3 sequences, 4% to 5% of them seen only once. The rearrangement uses TRBV11-2 and TRBJ2-3; 7 bases agree with TRBD2. The receptor comes from a male donor with early-stage non-small cell lung cancer. The sample here was lung tumor tissue, taken at surgery. The CDR3 loop is CASSPLGGAGTDTQYF. The CDR3 DNA reads TGTGCCAGCAGCCCTCTGGGAGGGGCCGGCACAGATACGCAGTATTTT.